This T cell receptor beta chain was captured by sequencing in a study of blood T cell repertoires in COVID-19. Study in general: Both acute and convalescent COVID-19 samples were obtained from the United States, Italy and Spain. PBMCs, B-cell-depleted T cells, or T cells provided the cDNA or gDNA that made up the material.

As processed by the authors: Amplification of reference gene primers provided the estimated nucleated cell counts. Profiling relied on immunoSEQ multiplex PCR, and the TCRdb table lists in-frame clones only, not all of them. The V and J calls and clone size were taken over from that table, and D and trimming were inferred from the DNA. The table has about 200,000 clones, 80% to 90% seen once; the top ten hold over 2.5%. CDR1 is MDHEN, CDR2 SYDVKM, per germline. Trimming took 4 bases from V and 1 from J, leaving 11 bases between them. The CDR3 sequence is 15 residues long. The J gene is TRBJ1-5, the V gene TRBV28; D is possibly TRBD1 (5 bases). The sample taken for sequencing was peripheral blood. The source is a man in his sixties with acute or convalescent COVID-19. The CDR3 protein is CASSSHDRSNQPQHF. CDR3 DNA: TGTGCCAGCAGTTCCCATGACAGAAGCAATCAGCCCCAGCATTTT. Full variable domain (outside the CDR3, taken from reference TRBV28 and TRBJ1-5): DVKVTQSSRYLVKRTGEKVFLECVQDMDHENMFWYRQDPGLGLRLIYFSYDVKMKEKGDIPEGYSVSREKKERFSLILESASTNQTSMYLCASSSHDRSNQPQHFGDGTRLSIL.